The rows below give T cell receptor beta chains drawn from one sample of a study of blood T cell repertoires in COVID-19. Sequenced by immunoSEQ multiplex PCR; TCRdb stores in-frame clones only, minus some. The sample includes under 250,000 clones, about nine tenths of them seen just once. Material: PBMCs or T cells enriched from blood (not recorded which). These receptors were obtained from a man aged 40-55 years who had recovered from COVID-19. Both conserved end residues are part of each CDR3. D genes are given only for firm matches. Clone size is given for some rows only: seen once, a few or many times, or a class if the clone is expanded.

j_call: TRBJ1-5; clone_size: .; d_call: .; v_call: TRBV10-1; cdr3_nt: TGCGCCAGCAGTGAGTCCCAACAGCCCCAGCATTTT; cdr3_aa: CASSESQQPQHF
j_call: TRBJ1-5; clone_size: .; d_call: TRBD1; v_call: TRBV2; cdr3_nt: TGTGCCAGCAGCCCCCAGGGGGATCAGCCCCAGCATTTT; cdr3_aa: CASSPQGDQPQHF
j_call: TRBJ2-7; clone_size: .; d_call: .; v_call: TRBV19; cdr3_nt: TGTGCCAGTAGTTGGAGAGAGGGTAGCTCCTACGAGCAGTACTTC; cdr3_aa: CASSWREGSSYEQYF
j_call: TRBJ1-2; clone_size: .; d_call: .; v_call: TRBV12-5; cdr3_nt: TGTGCTAGTGCCCCCCCCGGGGGAAACTATGGCTACACCTTC; cdr3_aa: CASAPPGGNYGYTF
j_call: TRBJ2-5; clone_size: .; d_call: TRBD1; v_call: TRBV30; cdr3_nt: TGTGCCTCAAAGGGGGCGTTCCAAGAGACCCAGTACTTC; cdr3_aa: CASKGAFQETQYF
j_call: TRBJ1-1; clone_size: .; d_call: TRBD1; v_call: TRBV2; cdr3_nt: TGTGCCAGTGGACAGGGGTACACTGAAGCTTTCTTT; cdr3_aa: CASGQGYTEAFF
j_call: TRBJ1-2; clone_size: once; d_call: .; v_call: TRBV7-9; cdr3_nt: TGTGCCAGCGCCCCCGCGGCGAGCAACTATGGCTACACCTTC; cdr3_aa: CASAPAASNYGYTF
j_call: TRBJ1-6; clone_size: few; d_call: TRBD1; v_call: TRBV9; cdr3_nt: TGTGCCAGCAGCACGACAGGGGTGAATTCACCCCTCCACTTT; cdr3_aa: CASSTTGVNSPLHF
j_call: TRBJ1-1; clone_size: .; d_call: .; v_call: TRBV12-3/TRBV12-4; cdr3_nt: TGTGCCAGCAGTAGCGACTTGCGAGCTTTCTTT; cdr3_aa: CASSSDLRAFF
j_call: TRBJ2-1; clone_size: .; d_call: .; v_call: TRBV7-9; cdr3_nt: TGTGCCAGCAGCCCCTACCTCGACGGAGACAATGAGCAGTTCTTC; cdr3_aa: CASSPYLDGDNEQFF
j_call: TRBJ2-5; clone_size: once; d_call: .; v_call: TRBV20-1; cdr3_nt: TGCAGTGGGCAGGCTCAAGAGACCCAGTACTTC; cdr3_aa: CSGQAQETQYF
j_call: TRBJ2-1; clone_size: few; d_call: TRBD2; v_call: TRBV6-2/TRBV6-3; cdr3_nt: TGTGCCAGCAGTAAGCTTGCGGGGGGGCCGGGTAATGAGCAGTTCTTC; cdr3_aa: CASSKLAGGPGNEQFF
j_call: TRBJ2-2; clone_size: .; d_call: .; v_call: TRBV6-2/TRBV6-3; cdr3_nt: TGTGCCAGCAGCCGAGCGACAGGGAGGTTCGAAAACACCGGGGAGCTGTTTTTT; cdr3_aa: CASSRATGRFENTGELFF
j_call: TRBJ1-4; clone_size: .; d_call: TRBD1; v_call: TRBV19; cdr3_nt: TGTGCCAGTAGTTTGACAGGGATTAATGAAAAACTGTTTTTT; cdr3_aa: CASSLTGINEKLFF
j_call: TRBJ1-2; clone_size: .; d_call: .; v_call: TRBV12-3/TRBV12-4; cdr3_nt: TGTGCCAGCAGTTTCGGGGAGCCCTATGGCTACACCTTC; cdr3_aa: CASSFGEPYGYTF
j_call: TRBJ1-5; clone_size: .; d_call: TRBD1; v_call: TRBV5-8; cdr3_nt: TGTGCCAGCAGCTTGGGGGGACAGACCAATCAGCCCCAGCATTTT; cdr3_aa: CASSLGGQTNQPQHF
j_call: TRBJ1-1; clone_size: .; d_call: .; v_call: TRBV19; cdr3_nt: TGTGCCAGTAGTATATCAGTGAACACTGAAGCTTTCTTT; cdr3_aa: CASSISVNTEAFF
j_call: TRBJ1-5; clone_size: .; d_call: TRBD1; v_call: TRBV7-6; cdr3_nt: TGTGCCAGCAGCCGGACAGGAGATAGCAATCAGCCCCAGCATTTT; cdr3_aa: CASSRTGDSNQPQHF
j_call: TRBJ1-1; clone_size: .; d_call: TRBD1; v_call: TRBV19; cdr3_nt: TGTGCCACCTCTCGGGACAGGGGGCTTCTAATGAACACTGAAGCTTTCTTT; cdr3_aa: CATSRDRGLLMNTEAFF
j_call: TRBJ1-5; clone_size: .; d_call: .; v_call: TRBV10-3; cdr3_nt: TGTGCCATCAGTGAAACTCGGGGTGGAAGCAATCAGCCCCAGCATTTT; cdr3_aa: CAISETRGGSNQPQHF
j_call: TRBJ2-1; clone_size: .; d_call: .; v_call: TRBV7-9; cdr3_nt: TGTGCCAGCAGCTTAGGAGGACACAGCTCCTACAATGAGCAGTTCTTC; cdr3_aa: CASSLGGHSSYNEQFF
j_call: TRBJ2-5; clone_size: .; d_call: .; v_call: TRBV3-1/TRBV3-2; cdr3_nt: TGTGCCAGCAGACTTATAGGGGCGACTCAGACCCAGTACTTC; cdr3_aa: CASRLIGATQTQYF
j_call: TRBJ2-2; clone_size: once; d_call: TRBD2; v_call: TRBV18; cdr3_nt: TGTGCCAGCTCACCCCAGAGCGGGGGGAACACCGGGGAGCTGTTTTTT; cdr3_aa: CASSPQSGGNTGELFF
j_call: TRBJ1-5; clone_size: .; d_call: .; v_call: TRBV7-2; cdr3_nt: TGTGCCAGCAGCCCGTGGACAAATCAGCCCCAGCATTTT; cdr3_aa: CASSPWTNQPQHF
j_call: TRBJ2-7; clone_size: .; d_call: TRBD1; v_call: TRBV28; cdr3_nt: TGTGCCAGCAGGGGGACAGCCGACTACGAGCAGTACTTC; cdr3_aa: CASRGTADYEQYF
j_call: TRBJ2-5; clone_size: .; d_call: .; v_call: TRBV7-2; cdr3_nt: TGTGCCAGCAGCTTACAAGGGGTTCAGGAAGAGACCCAGTACTTC; cdr3_aa: CASSLQGVQEETQYF
j_call: TRBJ1-5; clone_size: .; d_call: TRBD1; v_call: TRBV19; cdr3_nt: TGTGCCAGTAGTATCGCCACAGGGGGCAATCAGCCCCAGCATTTT; cdr3_aa: CASSIATGGNQPQHF
j_call: TRBJ1-2; clone_size: .; d_call: .; v_call: TRBV2; cdr3_nt: TGTGCCAGCAGTGAATTCGGCGGCCGAGCTAACTATGGCTACACCTTC; cdr3_aa: CASSEFGGRANYGYTF
j_call: TRBJ2-5; clone_size: .; d_call: TRBD1; v_call: TRBV5-1; cdr3_nt: TGCGCCAGCAGCTGGGACAGCGCAGAGACCCAGTACTTC; cdr3_aa: CASSWDSAETQYF
j_call: TRBJ1-2; clone_size: .; d_call: .; v_call: TRBV7-2; cdr3_nt: TGTGCCAGCAGCTTAGCGCTTCCCATAGAAGGCTACACCTTC; cdr3_aa: CASSLALPIEGYTF
j_call: TRBJ2-1; clone_size: .; d_call: .; v_call: TRBV27; cdr3_nt: TGTGCCAGCAGTCAAGGACAATACAATGAGCAGTTCTTC; cdr3_aa: CASSQGQYNEQFF
j_call: TRBJ2-2; clone_size: .; d_call: TRBD2; v_call: TRBV5-4; cdr3_nt: TGTGCCAGCAGCCGACTAGCGGGAGATACCGGGGAGCTGTTTTTT; cdr3_aa: CASSRLAGDTGELFF
j_call: TRBJ1-1; clone_size: .; d_call: TRBD1; v_call: TRBV7-7; cdr3_nt: TGTGCTAGCAGCCCCGGGACAGGACCGAGCACTGAAGCTTTCTTT; cdr3_aa: CASSPGTGPSTEAFF
j_call: TRBJ1-6; clone_size: few; d_call: .; v_call: TRBV7-8; cdr3_nt: TGTGCCAGCAGCTTAATTCCCCTGAGCTCCTATAATTCACCCCTCCACTTT; cdr3_aa: CASSLIPLSSYNSPLHF
j_call: TRBJ2-7; clone_size: few; d_call: .; v_call: TRBV12-3/TRBV12-4; cdr3_nt: TGTGCCAGCAGTTTAGGAGCGTATGGCGAGCAGTACTTC; cdr3_aa: CASSLGAYGEQYF
j_call: TRBJ2-5; clone_size: .; d_call: .; v_call: TRBV10-3; cdr3_nt: TGTGCCACGGTATCTGAACAGGGCCAAGAGACCCAGTACTTC; cdr3_aa: CATVSEQGQETQYF
j_call: TRBJ1-6; clone_size: .; d_call: TRBD1; v_call: TRBV9; cdr3_nt: TGTGCCAGCAGCCTCGACAGGGGTAATTCACCCCTCCACTTT; cdr3_aa: CASSLDRGNSPLHF
j_call: TRBJ1-2; clone_size: .; d_call: .; v_call: TRBV6-5; cdr3_nt: TGTGCCAGCGGGGGGGTGGACGGAATATATGGCTACACCTTC; cdr3_aa: CASGGVDGIYGYTF
j_call: TRBJ2-7; clone_size: few; d_call: TRBD2; v_call: TRBV7-9; cdr3_nt: TGTGCCAGCAGCTTTTGGACTAGCGGGATTTCCTACGAGCAGTACTTC; cdr3_aa: CASSFWTSGISYEQYF
j_call: TRBJ2-7; clone_size: .; d_call: TRBD1; v_call: TRBV9; cdr3_nt: TGTGCCAGCAGCGTAGGTGGACAGGGCTTCGCCGAGCAGTACTTC; cdr3_aa: CASSVGGQGFAEQYF
j_call: TRBJ1-1; clone_size: .; d_call: TRBD1; v_call: TRBV19; cdr3_nt: TGTGCCAGTAGTAACGGACAGGGGGCGAAGGGAGCTTTCTTT; cdr3_aa: CASSNGQGAKGAFF
j_call: TRBJ2-7; clone_size: .; d_call: .; v_call: TRBV21-1; cdr3_nt: TGTGCCAGCAGCAAAGCCCCTGGGACTAGCGGGAGGTGTCGTGAGCAGTACTTC; cdr3_aa: CASSKAPGTSGRCREQYF
j_call: TRBJ1-3; clone_size: .; d_call: .; v_call: TRBV4-3; cdr3_nt: TGCGCCAGCAGCCAAGTGGAGGGGATGTACAGCTCTGGAAACACCATATATTTT; cdr3_aa: CASSQVEGMYSSGNTIYF
j_call: TRBJ1-2; clone_size: few; d_call: TRBD1; v_call: TRBV11-2; cdr3_nt: TGTGCCAGCAGCTTAAGAGGAATAGGACAGGGGGCTGCTGGCTACACCTTC; cdr3_aa: CASSLRGIGQGAAGYTF
j_call: TRBJ1-1; clone_size: .; d_call: .; v_call: TRBV7-3; cdr3_nt: TGTGCCAGCAGCCCCCGACGGGAAGGAGCTGAAGCTTTCTTT; cdr3_aa: CASSPRREGAEAFF
j_call: TRBJ2-7; clone_size: .; d_call: .; v_call: TRBV5-6; cdr3_nt: TGTGCCAGCAGCCCGGGACTCCTTGGCTCCTACGAGCAGTACTTC; cdr3_aa: CASSPGLLGSYEQYF
j_call: TRBJ1-5; clone_size: .; d_call: .; v_call: TRBV11-1; cdr3_nt: TGTGCCAGCAGCTATACCAGGGGCCAGCCCCAGCATTTT; cdr3_aa: CASSYTRGQPQHF
j_call: TRBJ1-2; clone_size: .; d_call: .; v_call: TRBV11-2; cdr3_nt: TGTGCCAGCAGCTTATTGCAGGGGACCGCTATAGCTAACTATGGCTACACCTTC; cdr3_aa: CASSLLQGTAIANYGYTF
j_call: TRBJ1-1; clone_size: few; d_call: .; v_call: TRBV1; cdr3_nt: TGCACCAGCAGCCAAGATCTTGGCGGTGAAGCTTTCTTT; cdr3_aa: CTSSQDLGGEAFF
j_call: TRBJ1-2; clone_size: many; d_call: .; v_call: TRBV5-6; cdr3_nt: TGTGCCAGCAGCCTTCGACAGGACTATGGCTACACCTTC; cdr3_aa: CASSLRQDYGYTF